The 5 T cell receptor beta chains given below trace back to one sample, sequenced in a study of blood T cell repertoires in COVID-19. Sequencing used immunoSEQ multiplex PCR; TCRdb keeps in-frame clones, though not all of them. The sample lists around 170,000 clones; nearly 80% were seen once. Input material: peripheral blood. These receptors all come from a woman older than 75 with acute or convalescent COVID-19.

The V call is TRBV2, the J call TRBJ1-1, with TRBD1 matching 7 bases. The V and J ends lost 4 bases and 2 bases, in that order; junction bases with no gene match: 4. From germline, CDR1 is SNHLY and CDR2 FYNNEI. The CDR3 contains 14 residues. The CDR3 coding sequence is TGTGCCAGCAGTGGACAGGGATTCAACACTGAAGCTTTCTTT. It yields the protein CASSGQGFNTEAFF.

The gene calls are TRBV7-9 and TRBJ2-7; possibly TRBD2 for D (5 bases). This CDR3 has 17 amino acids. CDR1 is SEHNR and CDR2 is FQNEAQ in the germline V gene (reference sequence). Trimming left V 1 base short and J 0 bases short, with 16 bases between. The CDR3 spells CASSLEDPFGLSYEQYF. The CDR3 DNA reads TGTGCCAGCAGCTTAGAGGATCCCTTTGGACTCTCCTACGAGCAGTACTTC.

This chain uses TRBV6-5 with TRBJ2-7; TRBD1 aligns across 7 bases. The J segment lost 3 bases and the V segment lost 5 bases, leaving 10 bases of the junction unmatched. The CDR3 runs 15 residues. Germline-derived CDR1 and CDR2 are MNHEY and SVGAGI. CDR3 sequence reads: CASSPRDSKFYEQYF. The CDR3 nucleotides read TGTGCCAGCAGTCCTAGGGACAGCAAATTCTACGAGCAGTACTTC.

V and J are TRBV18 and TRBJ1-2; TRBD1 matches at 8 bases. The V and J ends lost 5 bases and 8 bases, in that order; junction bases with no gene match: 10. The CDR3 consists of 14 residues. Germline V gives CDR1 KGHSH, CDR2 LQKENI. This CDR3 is CASSSQDRASGYTF. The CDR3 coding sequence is TGTGCCAGCTCATCCCAGGACAGGGCAAGCGGCTACACCTTC.

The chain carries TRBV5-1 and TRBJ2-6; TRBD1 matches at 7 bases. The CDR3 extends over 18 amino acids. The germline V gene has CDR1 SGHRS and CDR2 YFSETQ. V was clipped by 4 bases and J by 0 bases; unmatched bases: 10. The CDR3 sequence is CASSALLTGSSGANVLTF. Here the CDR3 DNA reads TGCGCCAGCAGCGCACTCCTGACAGGGAGCTCTGGGGCCAACGTCCTGACTTTC.